The 21 T cell receptor beta chains reported below all come from one sample, sequenced in a study of cytomegalovirus exposure and HLA in healthy donors. In the PCR, 60 Vbeta and 13 Jbeta primers were used. Generated by immunoSEQ multiplex PCR, the TCRdb table keeps only in-frame clones and is missing some. The data hold 120,000 or so clones, with roughly 76% observed a single time. The specimen was PBMCs. Source of these receptors: a woman in her forties or fifties in good health and CMV-seronegative.

The chain has TRBV6-1 and TRBJ2-1; TRBD2 matches at 13 bases. The CDR3 loop spans 15 amino acids. After removal of 1 base from V and 15 bases from J, the junction contained 9 bases not matched to a gene. Per the germline V gene, CDR1 is MNHNS and CDR2 is SASEGT. The DNA of the CDR3 is TGTGCCAGCAGTGAAGGGGGACTAGCGGGACTGAGCGCGTTCTTC. The encoded protein is CASSEGGLAGLSAFF.

This clone appeared once. The chain has TRBV28 and TRBJ1-5; unclear D gene. CDR3 length equals 16 residues. V was cut by 6 bases and J by 0 bases, with 15 bases left in between. Germline V lookup: CDR1 MDHEN, CDR2 SYDVKM. CDR3 sequence reads: CASSVGVGYSNQPQHF. CDR3 nucleotides: TGTGCCAGCAGCGTCGGGGTCGGTTATAGCAATCAGCCCCAGCATTTT.

V usage is TRBV18 and J usage is TRBJ2-3; D might be TRBD2 (6 bases). CDR3 size: 16 residues. V was trimmed by 0 bases and J by 5 bases, leaving 15 bases between them. Germline V gene sequence: CDR1 KGHSH, CDR2 LQKENI. CDR3 loop: CASSPPGTSRVDTQYF. CDR3 nucleotide sequence: TGTGCCAGCTCACCACCAGGCACTAGCCGGGTAGATACGCAGTATTTT.

The chain recombines TRBV7-9 with TRBJ1-2; D perhaps matches TRBD1 (5 bases). This CDR3 spans 13 amino acids. The germline V gene has CDR1 SEHNR and CDR2 FQNEAQ (reference sequence). Trimming removed 1 base at V and 8 bases at J, with 11 bases between. CDR3 amino acids: CASSLGQGWGYTF. CDR3 sequence (DNA): TGTGCCAGCAGCTTAGGGCAGGGCTGGGGCTACACCTTC.

The chain has TRBV5-1 and TRBJ2-5; 7 nucleotides agree with TRBD2. The CDR3 has 14 residues. V lost 3 bases, J lost 2 bases, and 4 bases stayed unmatched. From germline, CDR1 is SGHRS and CDR2 YFSETQ. This CDR3 is CASSSRGGQETQYF. For the CDR3, the DNA is TGCGCCAGCAGCTCTAGGGGAGGGCAAGAGACCCAGTACTTC.

DNA of the CDR3: TGTGCCAGCAGCCCTACCACAGATACGCAGTATTTT. Its translation is CASSPTTDTQYF. The gene calls are TRBV7-9 and TRBJ2-3; D is ambiguous. The V end was cut by 5 bases, the J end by 2 bases, with 5 bases between. CDR1 and CDR2 from the germline V gene are SEHNR and FQNEAQ (reference sequence). This CDR3 spans 12 amino acids.

This chain joins TRBV10-3 and TRBJ2-1, with a possible D match to TRBD1 (5 bases). The CDR3 is made up of 13 amino acids. From germline, CDR1 is ENHRY and CDR2 SYGVKD. V was shortened by 7 bases and J by 7 bases, with 14 bases between the two germline ends. The DNA for the CDR3 is TGTGCCATCACCGAGGACACGCGGAATGAGCAGTTCTTC. It specifies CAITEDTRNEQFF.

This clone was counted a few times. This chain uses TRBV27 with TRBJ2-7, with 9 bases lining up with TRBD1. V lost 2 bases to trimming and J lost 5 bases; unmatched junction nucleotides: 10. This CDR3 is built from 16 residues. CDR1 MNHEY and CDR2 SMNVEV come from the germline V gene (reference sequence). CDR3 sequence (DNA): TGTGCCAGCAGTTTAAGTGGGGACAGGGCGTCGGACGAGCAGTACTTC. It translates to CASSLSGDRASDEQYF.

The V call is TRBV7-2, the J call TRBJ2-1, with D tentatively TRBD2 (5 bases). Trimming removed 2 bases at V and 3 bases at J, with 14 bases between. This CDR3 has 16 amino acids. CDR1 is SGHTA, CDR2 FQGNSA, per germline. The CDR3 nucleotides are TGTGCCAGCAGCTTAAAGAGGGCGAGTGTCTACAATGAGCAGTTCTTC. As protein: CASSLKRASVYNEQFF.

The J gene is TRBJ1-4, the V gene TRBV7-8; D is unresolved. Per germline, CDR1 SGHVS and CDR2 FQNEAQ. Trimming removed 5 bases from V and 8 bases from J, with 15 bases in between. This CDR3 contains 14 residues. The CDR3 nucleotides are TGTGCCAGCAGCCTCCATTCTAGTCTGGAAAAACTGTTTTTT. Encoded protein: CASSLHSSLEKLFF.

The chain has TRBV7-2 and TRBJ2-7, with 10 positions matching TRBD1. This CDR3 comprises 16 residues. Germline loops: CDR1 SGHTA, CDR2 FQGNSA. With V trimmed by 5 bases and J by 2 bases, 9 bases remained unmatched. Here the CDR3 reads CASSRGQGLFTYEQYF. The DNA of the CDR3 is TGTGCCAGCAGCCGGGGACAGGGGTTATTTACCTACGAGCAGTACTTC. The full variable domain, with the rest looked up from reference TRBV7-2 and TRBJ2-7, is GAGVSQSPSNKVTEKGKDVELRCDPISGHTALYWYRQSLGQGLEFLIYFQGNSAPDKSGLPSDRFSAERTGGSVSTLTIQRTQQEDSAVYLCASSRGQGLFTYEQYFGPGTRLTVT.

The chain couples TRBV29-1 to TRBJ2-7; perhaps TRBD1 as D (6 bases). Trimming took 6 bases from V and 2 from J, leaving 11 bases between them. Per the germline V gene, CDR1 is SQVTM and CDR2 is ANQGSEA. This CDR3 comprises 12 residues. CDR3 region: CSVRQETYEQYF. CDR3 sequence (DNA): TGCAGCGTCAGACAGGAAACCTACGAGCAGTACTTC.

The rearrangement joins TRBV28 to TRBJ2-1; no firm D call. Trimming took off 2 bases at V and 6 bases at J, with 5 bases between the two ends. The germline CDR1 and CDR2 sequences are MDHEN and SYDVKM. The CDR3 runs 12 residues. The CDR3 coding sequence is TGTGCCAGCAGTTTAGGCTCCAATGAGCAGTTCTTC. This gives the protein CASSLGSNEQFF.

By its share, this clone is medium-sized. DNA of the CDR3: TGTGCCAGCAGCCAACCCCCCGAGGAAAATGAGCAGTTCTTC. Its protein is CASSQPPEENEQFF. The rearrangement links TRBV14 to TRBJ2-1; D unresolved. This CDR3 region has 14 residues. Trimming pared 2 bases from V and 7 bases from J, leaving 12 bases between. Germline values: CDR1 SGHDN, CDR2 FVKESK.

The CDR3 protein is CASSLSREGPQNYGYTF. CDR3 DNA: TGTGCCAGCAGCTTAAGTCGGGAGGGGCCTCAAAACTATGGCTACACCTTC. The chain recombines TRBV13 with TRBJ1-2, with D possibly being TRBD1 (5 bases). Trimming left V 2 bases short and J 2 bases short, with 18 bases between. The CDR3 extends over 17 amino acids. CDR1 and CDR2 (germline): PRHDT, FYEKMQ (reference sequence).

The CDR3 spells CASSIDGTSVPAGELFF. DNA for the CDR3: TGTGCCAGTAGTATAGACGGGACTAGCGTCCCTGCCGGGGAGCTGTTTTTT. The chain carries TRBV19 and TRBJ2-2; 10 nucleotides agree with TRBD2. V lost 0 bases and J lost 6; bases outside the gene matches: 7. In germline, CDR1 is LNHDA, CDR2 SQIVND (reference sequence). This CDR3 is 17 amino acids long.

The V call is TRBV27, the J call TRBJ2-1; 12 bases are a match to TRBD2. Germline CDR1 is MNHEY and CDR2 is SMNVEV (reference sequence). The junction had 7 bases not matched to a gene; V was cut back by 3 bases and J by 7 bases. The CDR3 totals 16 residues. The CDR3 region is CASSFDLLAGGNEQFF. Here the CDR3 DNA reads TGTGCCAGCAGTTTTGATTTACTAGCGGGAGGAAATGAGCAGTTCTTC.

The gene calls are TRBV29-1 and TRBJ2-3; 13 bases map to TRBD2. The V gene's germline CDR1 is SQVTM and CDR2 ANQGSEA. V gave up 3 bases and J gave up 9 bases; unmatched junction bases: 3. The CDR3 totals 13 residues. CDR3 nucleotides: TGCAGCGTTGATCGGACTAGCGGGAGCACGCAGTATTTT. This sequence encodes CSVDRTSGSTQYF.

The CDR3 DNA is TGTGCCAGCAGCTTGGGGGCTAGCGGGAATGAGCAGTTCTTC. Its translation: CASSLGASGNEQFF. This chain joins TRBV5-4 and TRBJ2-1; 8 bases match TRBD2. V lost 0 bases to trimming and J lost 7 bases; unmatched junction nucleotides: 3. In germline, CDR1 is SGHNT, CDR2 YYREEE (reference sequence). The CDR3 totals 14 residues.

This chain connects TRBV6-5 to TRBJ2-3; D might be TRBD1 (6 bases). Germline V gene sequence: CDR1 MNHEY, CDR2 SVGAGI. V was shortened by 7 bases and J by 3 bases, with 17 bases between the two germline ends. This CDR3 has 15 amino acids. The CDR3: CASTLNRDRTDTQYF. DNA for the CDR3: TGTGCCAGCACCCTAAACAGGGATCGTACAGATACGCAGTATTTT.

The chain couples TRBV30 to TRBJ2-1, with 14 bases identical to TRBD2. The CDR3 runs 15 residues. Unmatched junction bases numbered 6, after V lost 1 base and J lost 10 bases. CDR1 is GTSNPN, CDR2 SVGIG, per germline (reference sequence). CDR3 residues: CAWSAGTSGREEQFF. CDR3 in DNA: TGTGCCTGGAGTGCCGGGACTAGCGGGAGAGAGGAGCAGTTCTTC.